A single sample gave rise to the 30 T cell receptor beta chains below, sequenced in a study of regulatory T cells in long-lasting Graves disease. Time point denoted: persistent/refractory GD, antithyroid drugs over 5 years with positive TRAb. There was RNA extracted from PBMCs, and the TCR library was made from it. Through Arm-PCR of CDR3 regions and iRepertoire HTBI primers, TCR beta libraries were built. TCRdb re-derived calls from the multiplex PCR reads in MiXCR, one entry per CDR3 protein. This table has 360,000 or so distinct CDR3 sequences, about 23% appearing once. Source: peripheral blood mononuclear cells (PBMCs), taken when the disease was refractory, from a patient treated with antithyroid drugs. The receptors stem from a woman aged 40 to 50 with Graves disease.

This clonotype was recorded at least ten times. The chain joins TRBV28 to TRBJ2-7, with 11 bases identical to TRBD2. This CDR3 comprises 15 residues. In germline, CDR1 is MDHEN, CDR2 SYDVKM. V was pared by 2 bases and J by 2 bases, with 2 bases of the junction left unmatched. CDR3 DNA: TGTGCCAGCAGTTTACCGGGACTAGCGGCCTACGAGCAGTACTTC. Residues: CASSLPGLAAYEQYF.

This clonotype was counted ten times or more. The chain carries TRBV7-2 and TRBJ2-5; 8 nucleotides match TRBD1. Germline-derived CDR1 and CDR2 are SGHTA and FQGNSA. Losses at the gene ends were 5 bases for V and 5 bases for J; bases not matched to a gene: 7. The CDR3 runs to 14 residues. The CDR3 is CASSTRTGRETQYF. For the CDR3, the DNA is TGTGCCAGCAGCACGCGGACAGGGCGGGAGACCCAGTACTTC.

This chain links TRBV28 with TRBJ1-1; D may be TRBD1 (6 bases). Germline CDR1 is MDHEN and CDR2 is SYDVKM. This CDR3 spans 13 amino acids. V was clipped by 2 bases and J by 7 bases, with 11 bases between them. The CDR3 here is CASSLGGGDEAFF. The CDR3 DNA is TGTGCCAGCAGTTTAGGGGGCGGGGATGAAGCTTTCTTT.

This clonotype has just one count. CDR3 coding DNA: TGTGCCAGCAGCTTGCCCAGCACAGATACGCAGTATTTT. This encodes CASSLPSTDTQYF. The J gene is TRBJ2-3, the V gene TRBV5-4; D is unresolved. V lost 1 base and J 0 bases, leaving 3 bases between the germline ends. The CDR3 length is 13 residues. Germline V lookup: CDR1 SGHNT, CDR2 YYREEE (reference sequence). Full variable domain (remainder filled in from reference TRBV5-4 and TRBJ2-3): ETGVTQSPTHLIKTRGQQVTLRCSSQSGHNTVSWYQQALGQGPQFIFQYYREEENGRGNFPPRFSGLQFPNYSSELNVNALELDDSALYLCASSLPSTDTQYFGPGTRLTVL.

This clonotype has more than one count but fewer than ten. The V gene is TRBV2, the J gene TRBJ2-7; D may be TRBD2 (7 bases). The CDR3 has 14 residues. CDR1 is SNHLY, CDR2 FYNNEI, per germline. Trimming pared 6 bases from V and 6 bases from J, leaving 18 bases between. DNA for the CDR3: TGTGCCAGCAGGTGGGGGGGCGGCGTTTCCGAGCAGTACTTC. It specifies CASRWGGGVSEQYF.

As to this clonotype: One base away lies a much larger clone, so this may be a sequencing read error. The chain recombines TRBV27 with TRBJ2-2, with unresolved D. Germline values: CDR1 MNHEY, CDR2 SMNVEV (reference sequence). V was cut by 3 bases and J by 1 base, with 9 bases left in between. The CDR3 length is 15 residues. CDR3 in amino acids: CASSFSRLNTGELFF. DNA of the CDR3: TGTGCCAGCAGTTTTAGCAGGTTGAACACCGGGGAGCTGTTTTTT.

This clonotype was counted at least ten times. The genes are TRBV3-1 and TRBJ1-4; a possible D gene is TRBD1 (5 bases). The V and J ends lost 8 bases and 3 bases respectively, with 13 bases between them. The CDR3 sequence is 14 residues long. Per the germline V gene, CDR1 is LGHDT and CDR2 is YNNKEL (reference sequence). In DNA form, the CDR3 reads TGTGCCAGCGGGGGAAAGGAAGCTAATGAAAAACTGTTTTTT. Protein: CASGGKEANEKLFF.

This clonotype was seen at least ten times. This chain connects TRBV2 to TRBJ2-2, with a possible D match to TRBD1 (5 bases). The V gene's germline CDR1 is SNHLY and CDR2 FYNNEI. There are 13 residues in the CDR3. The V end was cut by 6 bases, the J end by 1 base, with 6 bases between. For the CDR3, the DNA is TGTGCCAGCAGCCAGGGGAACACCGGGGAGCTGTTTTTT. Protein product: CASSQGNTGELFF.

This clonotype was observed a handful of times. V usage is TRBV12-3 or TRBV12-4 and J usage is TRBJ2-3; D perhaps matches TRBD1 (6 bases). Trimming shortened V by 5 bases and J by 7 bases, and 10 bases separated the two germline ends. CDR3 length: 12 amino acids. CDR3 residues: CASSPQGNTQYF. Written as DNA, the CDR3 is TGTGCCAGCAGTCCTCAGGGGAATACGCAGTATTTT.

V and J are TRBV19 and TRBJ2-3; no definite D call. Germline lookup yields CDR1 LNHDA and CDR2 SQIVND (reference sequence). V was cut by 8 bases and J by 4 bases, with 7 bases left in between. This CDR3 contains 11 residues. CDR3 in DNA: TGTGCCAGTCGATTACCAGATACGCAGTATTTT. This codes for CASRLPDTQYF.

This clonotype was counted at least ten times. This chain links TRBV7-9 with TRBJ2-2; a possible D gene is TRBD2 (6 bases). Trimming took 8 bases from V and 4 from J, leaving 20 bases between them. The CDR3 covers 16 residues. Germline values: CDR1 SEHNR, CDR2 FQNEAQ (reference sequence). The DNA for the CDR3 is TGTGCCAGCCACGGGAGTGAGGGACGGGCCACCGGGGAGCTGTTTTTT. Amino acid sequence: CASHGSEGRATGELFF. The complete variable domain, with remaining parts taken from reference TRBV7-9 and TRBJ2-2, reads DTGVSQNPRHKITKRGQNVTFRCDPISEHNRLYWYRQTLGQGPEFLTYFQNEAQLEKSRLLSDRFSAERPKGSFSTLEIQRTEQGDSAMYLCASHGSEGRATGELFFGEGSRLTVL.

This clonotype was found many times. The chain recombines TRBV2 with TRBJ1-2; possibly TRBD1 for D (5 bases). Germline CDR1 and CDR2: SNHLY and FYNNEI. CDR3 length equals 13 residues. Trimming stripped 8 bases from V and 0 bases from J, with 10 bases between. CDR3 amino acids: CASRGTPNYGYTF. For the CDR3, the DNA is TGTGCCAGCCGGGGCACCCCTAACTATGGCTACACCTTC.

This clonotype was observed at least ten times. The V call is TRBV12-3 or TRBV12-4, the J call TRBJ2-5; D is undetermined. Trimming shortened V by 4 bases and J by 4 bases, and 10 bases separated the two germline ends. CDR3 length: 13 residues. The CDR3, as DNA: TGTGCCAGCAGTTCTCTGGATGCAGAGACCCAGTACTTC. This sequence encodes CASSSLDAETQYF.

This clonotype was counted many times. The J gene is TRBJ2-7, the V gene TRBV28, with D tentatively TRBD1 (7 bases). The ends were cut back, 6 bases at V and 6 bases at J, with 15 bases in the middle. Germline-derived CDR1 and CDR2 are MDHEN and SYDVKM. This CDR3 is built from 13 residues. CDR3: CASSVQGGGEQYF. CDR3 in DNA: TGTGCCAGCAGCGTGCAGGGGGGAGGCGAGCAGTACTTC.

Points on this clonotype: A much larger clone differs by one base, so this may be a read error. CDR3 DNA: TGTGTCAGCAGGGACCACCAAGGCAGGCCCTACGAGCAGTACTTC. Protein product: CVSRDHQGRPYEQYF. The V and J genes are TRBV6-2 or TRBV6-3 and TRBJ2-7, with D possibly being TRBD1 or TRBD2 (5 bases each). Germline V gene lookup returns CDR1 MNHEY and CDR2 SVGEGT. CDR3 length: 15 residues.

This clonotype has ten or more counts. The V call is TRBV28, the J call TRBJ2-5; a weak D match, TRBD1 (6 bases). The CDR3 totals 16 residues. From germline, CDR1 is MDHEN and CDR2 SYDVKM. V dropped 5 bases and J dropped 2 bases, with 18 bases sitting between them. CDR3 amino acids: CASSEYTGTPQETQYF. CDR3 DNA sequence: TGTGCCAGCAGTGAATATACCGGGACACCACAAGAGACCCAGTACTTC.

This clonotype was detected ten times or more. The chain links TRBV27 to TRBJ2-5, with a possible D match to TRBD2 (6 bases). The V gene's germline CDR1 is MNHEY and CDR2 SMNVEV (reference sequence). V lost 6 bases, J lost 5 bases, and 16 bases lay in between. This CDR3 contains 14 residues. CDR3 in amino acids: CASRSSGLSETQYF. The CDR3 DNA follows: TGTGCCAGCAGATCGAGCGGGCTGAGTGAGACCCAGTACTTC.

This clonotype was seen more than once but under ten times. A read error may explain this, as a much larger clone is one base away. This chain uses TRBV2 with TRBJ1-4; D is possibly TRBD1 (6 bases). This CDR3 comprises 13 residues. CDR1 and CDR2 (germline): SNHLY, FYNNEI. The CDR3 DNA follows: TGTGCCAGCAAAGGGGGATTGGCGGAAAAACTGGTTTTT. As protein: CASKGGLAEKLVF.

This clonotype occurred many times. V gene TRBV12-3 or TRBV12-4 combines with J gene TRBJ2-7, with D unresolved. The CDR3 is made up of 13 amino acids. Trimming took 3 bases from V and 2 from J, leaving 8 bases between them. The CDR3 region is CASSFGRTYEQYF. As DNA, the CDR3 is TGTGCCAGCAGTTTTGGGCGGACCTACGAGCAGTACTTC.

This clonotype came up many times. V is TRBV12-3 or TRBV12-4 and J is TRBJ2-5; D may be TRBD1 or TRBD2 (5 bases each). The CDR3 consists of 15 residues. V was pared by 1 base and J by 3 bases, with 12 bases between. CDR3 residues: CASSLVHGTEETQYF. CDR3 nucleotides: TGTGCCAGCAGTTTAGTTCACGGGACGGAAGAGACCCAGTACTTC.

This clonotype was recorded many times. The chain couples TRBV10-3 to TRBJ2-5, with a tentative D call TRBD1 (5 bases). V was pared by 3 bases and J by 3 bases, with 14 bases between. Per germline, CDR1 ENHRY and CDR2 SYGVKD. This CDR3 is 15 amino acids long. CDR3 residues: CAISEPVTGEETQYF. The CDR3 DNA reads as TGTGCCATCAGTGAACCTGTCACAGGCGAAGAGACCCAGTACTTC.

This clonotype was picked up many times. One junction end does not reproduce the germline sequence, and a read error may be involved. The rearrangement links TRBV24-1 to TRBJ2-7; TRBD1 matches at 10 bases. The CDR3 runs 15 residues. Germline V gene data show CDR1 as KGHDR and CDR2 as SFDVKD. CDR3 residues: CATSDPGQGSSEQYF. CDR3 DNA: TGTGCCACCAGTGACCCGGGACAGGGGTCCTCCGAGCAGTACTTC.

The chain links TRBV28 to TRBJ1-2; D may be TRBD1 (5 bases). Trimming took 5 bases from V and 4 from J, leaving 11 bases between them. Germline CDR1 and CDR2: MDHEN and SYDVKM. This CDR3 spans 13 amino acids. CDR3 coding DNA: TGTGCCAGCAGTCCGGACAACCCCTATGGCTACACCTTC. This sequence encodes CASSPDNPYGYTF.

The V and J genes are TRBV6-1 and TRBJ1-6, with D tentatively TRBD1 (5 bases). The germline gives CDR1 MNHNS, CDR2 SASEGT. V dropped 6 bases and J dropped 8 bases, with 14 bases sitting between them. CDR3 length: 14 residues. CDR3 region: CASRGAWEDSPLHF. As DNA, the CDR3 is TGTGCCAGCAGAGGGGCATGGGAGGATTCACCCCTCCACTTT.

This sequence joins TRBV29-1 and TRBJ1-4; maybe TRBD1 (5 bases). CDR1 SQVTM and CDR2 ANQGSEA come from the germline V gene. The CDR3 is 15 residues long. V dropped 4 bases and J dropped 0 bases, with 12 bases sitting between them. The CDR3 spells CSVGGKPATNEKLFF. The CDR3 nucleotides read TGCAGCGTTGGGGGGAAACCAGCAACTAATGAAAAACTGTTTTTT.

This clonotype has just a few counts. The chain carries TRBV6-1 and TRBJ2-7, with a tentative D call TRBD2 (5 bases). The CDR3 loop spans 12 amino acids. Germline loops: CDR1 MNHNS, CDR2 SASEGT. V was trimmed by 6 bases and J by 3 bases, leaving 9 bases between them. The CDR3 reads CASRTTNYEQYF. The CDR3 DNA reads TGTGCCAGCAGGACTACCAACTACGAGCAGTACTTC.

The CDR3 here is CASSRQFSGANVLTF. CDR3 coding DNA: TGTGCCAGCAGTAGACAGTTCTCTGGGGCCAACGTCCTGACTTTC. The chain carries TRBV7-9 and TRBJ2-6; D may be TRBD1 (5 bases). This CDR3 region has 15 residues. The V end was cut by 6 bases, the J end by 0 bases, with 9 bases between. Germline-derived CDR1 and CDR2 are SEHNR and FQNEAQ (reference sequence).

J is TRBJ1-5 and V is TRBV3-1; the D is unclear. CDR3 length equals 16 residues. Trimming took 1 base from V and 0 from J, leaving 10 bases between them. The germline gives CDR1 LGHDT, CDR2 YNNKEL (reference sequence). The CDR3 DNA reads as TGTGCCAGCAGCCAAGCAGGCGGCCATAGCAATCAGCCCCAGCATTTT. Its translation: CASSQAGGHSNQPQHF.

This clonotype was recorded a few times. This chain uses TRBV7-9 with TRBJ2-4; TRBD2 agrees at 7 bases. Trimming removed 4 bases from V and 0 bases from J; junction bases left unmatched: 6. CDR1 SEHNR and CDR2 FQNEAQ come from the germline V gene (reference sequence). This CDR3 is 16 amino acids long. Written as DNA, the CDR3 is TGTGCCAGCAGCTCCCGACTAGCTCGAGCCAAAAACATTCAGTACTTC. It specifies CASSSRLARAKNIQYF.

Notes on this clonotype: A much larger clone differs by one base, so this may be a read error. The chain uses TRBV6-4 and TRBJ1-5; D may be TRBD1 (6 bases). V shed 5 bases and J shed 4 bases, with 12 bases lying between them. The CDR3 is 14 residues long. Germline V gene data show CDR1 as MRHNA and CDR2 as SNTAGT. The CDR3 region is CASSCRGGNQPQHF. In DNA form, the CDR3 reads TGTGCCAGCAGTTGTAGAGGGGGGAATCAGCCCCAGCATTTT.